The 19 T cell receptor beta chains in this list originate from one sample, sequenced in a study of blood T cell repertoires in COVID-19. The repertoire was sequenced with immunoSEQ multiplex PCR; TCRdb's copy has only in-frame clones and lacks some. The sample carries over 100,000 clones, about four fifths recorded once. What was sequenced was peripheral blood. The source is a man aged 60 to 69 with active or convalescent COVID-19.

The chain is built from TRBV11-2 and TRBJ2-7; D may be TRBD1 (6 bases). The germline V gene encodes CDR1 SGHAT and CDR2 FQNNGV. V was shortened by 2 bases and J by 2 bases, with 13 bases between the two germline ends. CDR3 size: 15 residues. CDR3 residues: CASSLNRGQTYEQYF. CDR3 DNA sequence: TGTGCCAGCAGCTTAAATCGAGGACAGACCTACGAGCAGTACTTC.

The chain has TRBV19 and TRBJ2-7; tentatively, D is TRBD1 (6 bases). From germline, CDR1 is LNHDA and CDR2 SQIVND (reference sequence). CDR3 length: 12 amino acids. Trimming pared 9 bases from V and 5 bases from J, leaving 14 bases between. The CDR3 DNA reads TGTGCCAGCGGATCAGGGGTTGACGAGCAGTACTTC. The encoded protein is CASGSGVDEQYF.

This clone was seen once. In DNA, the CDR3 is TGTGCCAGCAGTCGCTTCACCGGGACAGGGATGGTCGGGGAGCTGTTTTTT. Its protein product is CASSRFTGTGMVGELFF. The chain links TRBV27 to TRBJ2-2; 9 positions agree with TRBD1. The CDR3 length is 17 residues. Trimming cost V 5 bases and J 7 bases; bases outside gene matches: 14. The germline CDR1 and CDR2 sequences are MNHEY and SMNVEV (reference sequence).

The chain is built from TRBV6-6 and TRBJ2-7; D gene unclear. V was trimmed by 2 bases and J by 2 bases, leaving 10 bases between them. Germline V lookup: CDR1 MNHNY, CDR2 SVGAGI (reference sequence). This CDR3 has 14 amino acids. In DNA, the CDR3 is TGTGCCAGCAGTTACCTAGGATCCCCCTACGAGCAGTACTTC. Encoded protein: CASSYLGSPYEQYF.

This clone was found many times. This sequence joins TRBV7-7 and TRBJ2-7; D is possibly TRBD1 (5 bases). V was pared by 6 bases and J by 6 bases, with 15 bases between. CDR3 length equals 13 residues. Per the germline V gene, CDR1 is SSHAT and CDR2 is FNYEAQ (reference sequence). For the CDR3, the DNA is TGTGCCAGCAGTCAGGGCCCTTCCCGCGAGCAGTACTTC. Amino acid sequence: CASSQGPSREQYF.

The chain joins TRBV7-2 to TRBJ1-5, with 8 bases aligning to TRBD1. Trimming at V came to 3 bases and at J to 2 bases, leaving 0 bases not matched to a gene. The CDR3 length is 14 residues. CDR1 is SGHTA and CDR2 is FQGNSA in the germline V gene. The CDR3: CASSLTGGNQPQHF. The CDR3 DNA reads as TGTGCCAGCAGCTTGACAGGGGGCAATCAGCCCCAGCATTTT. Full variable domain (remainder filled in from reference TRBV7-2 and TRBJ1-5): GAGVSQSPSNKVTEKGKDVELRCDPISGHTALYWYRQSLGQGLEFLIYFQGNSAPDKSGLPSDRFSAERTGGSVSTLTIQRTQQEDSAVYLCASSLTGGNQPQHFGDGTRLSIL.

The chain combines TRBV6-5 with TRBJ1-2, with a weak D call TRBD1 (6 bases). Trimming took off 8 bases at V and 4 bases at J, with 17 bases between the two ends. CDR3 length equals 14 residues. Per germline, CDR1 MNHEY and CDR2 SVGAGI. The CDR3 protein is CASQQGRGRYGYTF. Written as DNA, the CDR3 is TGTGCCAGCCAACAGGGCCGAGGCCGCTATGGCTACACCTTC.

This sequence joins TRBV19 and TRBJ1-1; D may be TRBD1 (6 bases). This CDR3 has 14 amino acids. In germline, CDR1 is LNHDA, CDR2 SQIVND (reference sequence). Deletions cut 6 bases from V and 6 bases from J, with 17 bases between. The CDR3 spells CASRDRTGQAEAFF. In nucleotides, the CDR3 is TGTGCCAGTAGGGACCGTACAGGGCAGGCTGAAGCTTTCTTT. The whole variable domain, filled in from reference TRBV19 and TRBJ1-1, reads DGGITQSPKYLFRKEGQNVTLSCEQNLNHDAMYWYRQDPGQGLRLIYYSQIVNDFQKGDIAEGYSVSREKKESFPLTVTSAQKNPTAFYLCASRDRTGQAEAFFGQGTRLTVV.

This chain links TRBV7-9 with TRBJ1-2; 8 nucleotides match TRBD1. This CDR3 has 15 residues. Germline assignment: CDR1 SEHNR and CDR2 FQNEAQ (reference sequence). The ends lost 2 bases at V and 7 bases at J; junction bases unmatched: 9. This chain's CDR3 is CASSLWQGASGGYTF. In nucleotides, the CDR3 is TGTGCCAGCAGCTTATGGCAGGGGGCGTCGGGTGGCTACACCTTC.

The V and J genes are TRBV28 and TRBJ1-1; D is perhaps TRBD1 (5 bases). V was clipped by 8 bases and J by 10 bases, with 17 bases between them. CDR3 size: 12 residues. Germline V gene lookup returns CDR1 MDHEN and CDR2 SYDVKM. The CDR3 nucleotides read TGTGCCAGCTGGAGACAGTTTTCCACAGCTTTCTTT. Translating it yields CASWRQFSTAFF.

DNA for the CDR3: TGTGCCAGCAGCCAGTTCCGCAGCGGACGGACCTACGAGCAGTACTTC. This gives the protein CASSQFRSGRTYEQYF. The V call is TRBV11-2, the J call TRBJ2-7; TRBD2 is a possible D gene (5 bases). Deletions cut 5 bases from V and 2 bases from J, with 19 bases between. Germline assignment: CDR1 SGHAT and CDR2 FQNNGV. This CDR3 contains 16 residues.

The V gene is TRBV7-9, the J gene TRBJ2-7, with D uncertain. The CDR3 contains 13 residues. CDR1 and CDR2 from the germline V gene are SEHNR and FQNEAQ (reference sequence). V lost 2 bases to trimming and J lost 7 bases, with 12 bases between them. CDR3: CASSLFGFEEQYF. The CDR3 bases are TGTGCCAGCAGCTTATTCGGGTTTGAGGAGCAGTACTTC.

This sequence joins TRBV5-4 and TRBJ2-7; TRBD2 agrees at 10 bases. V trimming: 4 bases; J trimming: 1 base; junction bases outside the gene matches: 8. This CDR3 comprises 16 residues. Germline CDR1 and CDR2: SGHNT and YYREEE (reference sequence). CDR3 loop: CASSVGGSGRSYEQYF. CDR3 DNA sequence: TGTGCCAGCAGCGTGGGCGGTAGCGGGAGGTCCTACGAGCAGTACTTC.

The chain is built from TRBV12-3 or TRBV12-4 and TRBJ1-2; D gene uncertain. The CDR3 loop spans 13 amino acids. V was pared by 4 bases and J by 4 bases, with 10 bases between. The CDR3 DNA sequence: TGTGCCAGCAGTTCAACGGGGAGCTATGGCTACACCTTC. Encoded protein: CASSSTGSYGYTF.

The table lists this clone with a few counts. The CDR3, as DNA: TGTGCCAGCAGCCCCCAATCAGGCGGGGCTTTAGCTTTCTTT. Its translation: CASSPQSGGALAFF. The V and J genes are TRBV11-2 and TRBJ1-1; D might be TRBD1 (5 bases). Germline CDR1 reads SGHAT; CDR2 reads FQNNGV. CDR3 length: 14 residues. Trimming took off 5 bases at V and 10 bases at J, with 20 bases between the two ends.

The chain combines TRBV24-1 with TRBJ2-7, with D perhaps matching TRBD1 (6 bases). Trimming removed 1 base at V and 1 base at J, with 13 bases between. Germline V CDR1 and CDR2: KGHDR, SFDVKD. CDR3 length: 16 amino acids. CDR3 residues: CATSDFSATGSYEQYF. For the CDR3, the DNA is TGTGCCACCAGTGATTTCTCTGCGACAGGTTCCTACGAGCAGTACTTC.

This clone was seen only a few times. The chain is built from TRBV11-3 and TRBJ2-1, with 9 bases fitting TRBD1. Trimming at V came to 1 base and at J to 8 bases, leaving 12 bases not matched to a gene. CDR3 length equals 17 residues. From germline, CDR1 is SGHNT and CDR2 YENEEA. The CDR3 DNA sequence: TGTGCCAGCAGCTTAGTATCAACGGGCGGGGACAGGGATGAGCAGTTCTTC. This translates into CASSLVSTGGDRDEQFF.

Here the CDR3 DNA reads TGTGCCAGCAGTTCAGGACTAGCGGGTGAGTCGAGCGAGCAGTACTTC. Translated, it gives CASSSGLAGESSEQYF. This rearrangement joins TRBV28 to TRBJ2-7; 11 positions match TRBD2. Germline V gives CDR1 MDHEN, CDR2 SYDVKM. The CDR3 length is 16 residues. With V trimmed by 4 bases and J by 6 bases, 11 bases remained unmatched.

The chain links TRBV6-5 to TRBJ1-1; TRBD1 is a possible D gene (6 bases). In germline, CDR1 is MNHEY, CDR2 SVGAGI. This CDR3 spans 15 amino acids. Deletions cut 0 bases from V and 4 bases from J, with 12 bases between. The CDR3 spells CASSYSSGEGTEAFF. The CDR3 region has the DNA TGTGCCAGCAGTTACTCCTCAGGGGAAGGCACTGAAGCTTTCTTT.